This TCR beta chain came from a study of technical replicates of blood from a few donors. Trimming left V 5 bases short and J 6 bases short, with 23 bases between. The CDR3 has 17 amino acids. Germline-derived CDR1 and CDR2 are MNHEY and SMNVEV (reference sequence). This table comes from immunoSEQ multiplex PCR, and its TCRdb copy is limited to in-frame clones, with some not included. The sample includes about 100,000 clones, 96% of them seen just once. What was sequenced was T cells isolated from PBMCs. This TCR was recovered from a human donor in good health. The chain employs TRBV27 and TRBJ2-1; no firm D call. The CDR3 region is CASSPGPRKFVPNEQFF. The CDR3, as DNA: TGTGCCAGCAGTCCAGGCCCCCGGAAGTTTGTCCCCAATGAGCAGTTCTTC.